This T cell receptor (beta chain) is from a study of T cell changes during pregnancy in multiple sclerosis. Method: immunoSEQ multiplex PCR; TCRdb's copy keeps in-frame clones and lacks some. The sample yields about 100,000 clones, 92% seen once. Sequenced here: peripheral blood, sampled after pregnancy. This TCR derives from a female donor with multiple sclerosis, enrolled in a pregnancy study.

CDR3 bases: TGCGCCAGCAGCTATAGACAGGGTGGCTACGAAAAACTGTTTTTT. Protein sequence: CASSYRQGGYEKLFF. The chain uses TRBV4-1 and TRBJ1-4; 7 bases are a match to TRBD1. Trimming cost V 5 bases and J 8 bases; bases outside gene matches: 11. Germline values: CDR1 MGHRA, CDR2 YSYEKL. This CDR3 region has 15 residues.